This T cell receptor beta chain was captured in a study of blood T cell repertoires in COVID-19. Assay used: immunoSEQ multiplex PCR; TCRdb lists only in-frame clones, some missing. This table has around 130,000 clones, 88% appearing once. Per the germline V gene, CDR1 is SGHDT and CDR2 is YYEEEE. The V gene lost 4 bases and the J gene lost 4 bases, with 12 bases spanning the gap. This CDR3 is 15 amino acids long. Specimen: peripheral blood. The chain uses TRBV5-6 and TRBJ2-6; no clear D. The TCR comes from a man between 65 and 85 years old with active COVID-19. For the CDR3, the DNA is TGTGCCAGCAGCGCCTGGAGTTCCGGGGCCAACGTCCTGACTTTC. This sequence encodes CASSAWSSGANVLTF.